The 32 T cell receptor beta chains reported below all come from one sample, sequenced in a study. TCRdb processed the RT-PCR reads anew with MiXCR; each CDR3 protein has one entry. The sample carries about 680,000 distinct CDR3 sequences, approximately 15% recorded once. The sample consisted of memory CD4+ T cells from blood. The receptors come from a female donor in good health, serving as a healthy control.

The rearrangement links TRBV28 to TRBJ1-2; D perhaps matches TRBD1 (6 bases). The V end lost 6 bases, the J end lost 5 bases, and 13 bases lay between the germline ends. The germline CDR1 and CDR2 sequences are MDHEN and SYDVKM. CDR3 length equals 13 residues. CDR3 protein: CASSTTGPYGYTF. CDR3 nucleotide sequence: TGTGCCAGCAGCACTACAGGGCCGTATGGCTACACCTTC.

V is TRBV27 and J is TRBJ2-7; possible D gene TRBD1, 6 bases. CDR3 length equals 14 residues. V dropped 4 bases and J dropped 3 bases, with 13 bases sitting between them. The germline V gene has CDR1 MNHEY and CDR2 SMNVEV (reference sequence). The CDR3 nucleotides are TGTGCCAGCAGTTCGGACAGCGGTGGCTACGAGCAGTACTTC. Protein sequence: CASSSDSGGYEQYF.

The J gene is TRBJ2-1, the V gene TRBV15; D not certain. Germline lookup yields CDR1 LNHNV and CDR2 YYDKDF (reference sequence). The CDR3 has 14 amino acids. V dropped 1 base and J dropped 7 bases, with 11 bases sitting between them. CDR3: CATSRAATRNEQFF. The CDR3 region has the DNA TGTGCCACCAGCAGAGCTGCGACCCGTAATGAGCAGTTCTTC.

The CDR3, as DNA: TGTGCCAGCAGACCACAGGGGGCGGCGGCCGGGGAGCTGTTTTTT. Translation: CASRPQGAAAGELFF. The chain links TRBV11-1 to TRBJ2-2; 9 bases map to TRBD1. CDR3 length: 15 amino acids. Germline-derived CDR1 and CDR2 are SGHAT and FQDESV (reference sequence). V lost 6 bases, J lost 6 bases, and 8 bases stayed unmatched.

The chain employs TRBV20-1 and TRBJ2-3; 11 bases line up with TRBD2. After removal of 6 bases from V and 3 bases from J, the junction contained 5 bases not matched to a gene. The CDR3 covers 14 residues. The germline V gene encodes CDR1 DFQATT and CDR2 SNEGSKA (reference sequence). Written as DNA, the CDR3 is TGCAGTGCCCTAGCGGGAGGTCTAACAGATACGCAGTATTTT. Its translation is CSALAGGLTDTQYF.

The rearrangement joins TRBV12-3 or TRBV12-4 to TRBJ2-3; no clear D. The CDR3 is 14 residues long. V was clipped by 5 bases and J by 2 bases, with 11 bases between them. The CDR3 reads CASSDPKYTDTQYF. The CDR3 DNA reads TGTGCCAGCAGTGATCCCAAGTACACAGATACGCAGTATTTT.

This clonotype was observed at least ten times. The J gene is TRBJ1-4, the V gene TRBV4-3, with D possibly TRBD1 on 5 matching bases. The ends were cut back, 0 bases at V and 0 bases at J, with 17 bases in the middle. This CDR3 has 19 amino acids. Germline V gene data show CDR1 as LGHNA and CDR2 as YSLEER. The CDR3 spells CASSQELQGLPSTNEKLFF. DNA for the CDR3: TGCGCCAGCAGCCAAGAATTGCAGGGCCTTCCATCAACTAATGAAAAACTGTTTTTT.

This clonotype was seen more than once but under ten times. The V and J genes are TRBV28 and TRBJ2-7; D might be TRBD1 or TRBD2, each matching 5 bases. V lost 5 bases and J lost 6, with 11 bases in between. This CDR3 region has 12 residues. Germline CDR1 is MDHEN and CDR2 is SYDVKM. Here the CDR3 reads CASSVGEGEQYF. The CDR3 DNA is TGTGCCAGCAGTGTGGGGGAAGGCGAGCAGTACTTC. The full variable domain, its missing parts supplied by reference TRBV28 and TRBJ2-7, is DVKVTQSSRYLVKRTGEKVFLECVQDMDHENMFWYRQDPGLGLRLIYFSYDVKMKEKGDIPEGYSVSREKKERFSLILESASTNQTSMYLCASSVGEGEQYFGPGTRLTVT.

V and J are TRBV20-1 and TRBJ1-5; D unresolved. Trimming took 5 bases from V and 1 from J, leaving 12 bases between them. The CDR3 covers 14 residues. Germline CDR1 DFQATT, CDR2 SNEGSKA (reference sequence). CDR3 sequence reads: CSAGSSGSNQPQHF. CDR3 nucleotides: TGCAGTGCTGGATCTAGCGGGAGCAATCAGCCCCAGCATTTT.

The V and J genes are TRBV11-2 and TRBJ2-1; 10 bases map to TRBD2. This CDR3 is 18 amino acids long. The V gene's germline CDR1 is SGHAT and CDR2 FQNNGV. V shed 3 bases, J shed 1 base, and the junction held 9 bases outside the gene matches. The CDR3 loop is CASSLGLAGEESYNEQFF. The CDR3 DNA reads TGTGCCAGCAGCTTGGGTCTAGCGGGAGAAGAATCCTACAATGAGCAGTTCTTC.

There are a few counts of this clonotype. The chain joins TRBV6-2 or TRBV6-3 to TRBJ1-2; D is unresolved. V lost 3 bases and J 7 bases, leaving 9 bases between the germline ends. Germline V gene data show CDR1 as MNHEY and CDR2 as SVGEGT. The CDR3 has 12 amino acids. The CDR3 region has the DNA TGTGCCAGCAGTTATGCGGGCCCTGGCTACACCTTC. Translating it yields CASSYAGPGYTF.

This clonotype occurred a few times. The J gene is TRBJ1-3, the V gene TRBV9; D gene unclear. Germline-derived CDR1 and CDR2 are SGDLS and YYNGEE. Deletions cut 4 bases from V and 4 bases from J, with 9 bases between. The CDR3 consists of 13 residues. The CDR3 DNA reads as TGTGCCAGCAGCACCCTGCAAGGAAACACCATATATTTT. Amino acid sequence: CASSTLQGNTIYF.

This clonotype was recorded only once. One junction end disagrees with the germline gene, perhaps due to a read error. The chain has TRBV5-1 and TRBJ2-2; 7 nucleotides line up with TRBD1. Per germline, CDR1 SGHRS and CDR2 YFSETQ. The CDR3 sequence is 15 residues long. The CDR3: CARSSAGTDTWELFF. The DNA for the CDR3 is TGCGCCAGAAGCTCTGCCGGGACAGATACCTGGGAGCTGTTTTTT.

The sample holds many counts of this clonotype. The rearrangement links TRBV18 to TRBJ2-1; D ambiguous. Trimming took off 6 bases at V and 5 bases at J, with 8 bases between the two ends. The CDR3 totals 12 residues. Germline CDR1 KGHSH, CDR2 LQKENI. CDR3 coding DNA: TGTGCCAGCTCTGGCGGCCACAATGAGCAGTTCTTC. This codes for CASSGGHNEQFF.

This clonotype was observed a few times. The V call is TRBV20-1, the J call TRBJ2-7, with D possibly called TRBD1 or TRBD2 (5 bases each). Germline V lookup: CDR1 DFQATT, CDR2 SNEGSKA (reference sequence). Trimming removed 6 bases at V and 7 bases at J, with 19 bases between. The CDR3 covers 13 residues. The CDR3 loop reads CSAHSGSLGEQYF. In DNA form, the CDR3 reads TGCAGTGCCCACTCAGGGAGTCTGGGAGAGCAGTACTTC.

This chain uses TRBV4-3 with TRBJ2-3; no definite D call. CDR1 is LGHNA, CDR2 YSLEER, per germline. Trimming pared 0 bases from V and 0 bases from J, leaving 16 bases between. The CDR3 is 18 residues long. The CDR3 nucleotides read TGCGCCAGCAGCCAAGATGTTCCCGGTACTTCTAGCACAGATACGCAGTATTTT. Translated, it gives CASSQDVPGTSSTDTQYF.

CDR3 nucleotide sequence: TGTGCCAGCAGCTTAGATGTCGGGACGCTAAGGGCCAACGTCCTGACTTTC. Encoded protein: CASSLDVGTLRANVLTF. V and J are TRBV7-2 and TRBJ2-6; either TRBD1 or TRBD2 may fit D (5 bases each). This CDR3 region has 17 residues. V was shortened by 1 base and J by 5 bases, with 15 bases between the two germline ends. The germline V gene encodes CDR1 SGHTA and CDR2 FQGNSA.

This sequence joins TRBV4-1 and TRBJ2-1; 12 nucleotides align to TRBD2. This CDR3 spans 19 amino acids. Trimming at V came to 0 bases and at J to 1 base, leaving 7 bases not matched to a gene. Per germline, CDR1 MGHRA and CDR2 YSYEKL. The CDR3 DNA reads as TGCGCCAGCAGCCAAGAGCGTCTAGCGGGAGGGTCATCCTACAATGAGCAGTTCTTC. Protein sequence: CASSQERLAGGSSYNEQFF.

The chain uses TRBV20-1 and TRBJ2-7; 9 nucleotides line up with TRBD2. The CDR3 runs to 14 residues. Germline V CDR1 and CDR2: DFQATT, SNEGSKA (reference sequence). V shed 7 bases and J 6 bases; nucleotides not matched to a gene: 13. This CDR3 reads CSVKARRGGPEQYF. Written as DNA, the CDR3 is TGCAGTGTTAAGGCCCGGCGGGGGGGCCCCGAGCAGTACTTC.

This clonotype occurred a few times. The chain couples TRBV30 to TRBJ1-1; D remains unclear. The CDR3 is 13 amino acids. Trimming stripped 0 bases from V and 4 bases from J, with 9 bases between. From germline, CDR1 is GTSNPN and CDR2 SVGIG (reference sequence). CDR3 sequence: CAWSVWGSTEAFF. CDR3 sequence (DNA): TGTGCCTGGAGTGTTTGGGGATCCACTGAAGCTTTCTTT.

This chain uses TRBV20-1 with TRBJ1-5, with 9 bases matching TRBD1. The CDR3 runs 13 residues. The V gene's germline CDR1 is DFQATT and CDR2 SNEGSKA (reference sequence). The V and J ends lost 6 bases and 5 bases, in that order; junction bases with no gene match: 5. As DNA, the CDR3 is TGCAGTGCAACTCGGGACAGGGATCAGCCCCAGCATTTT. It specifies CSATRDRDQPQHF.

The chain couples TRBV9 to TRBJ2-3; 10 bases agree with TRBD2. Germline V lookup: CDR1 SGDLS, CDR2 YYNGEE. V lost 0 bases to trimming and J lost 4 bases; unmatched junction nucleotides: 5. The CDR3 extends over 16 amino acids. The CDR3 reads CASSVDSGRASDTQYF. Written as DNA, the CDR3 is TGTGCCAGCAGCGTAGACAGCGGGAGGGCATCAGATACGCAGTATTTT. The complete variable domain, with remaining parts taken from reference TRBV9 and TRBJ2-3, reads DSGVTQTPKHLITATGQRVTLRCSPRSGDLSVYWYQQSLDQGLQFLIQYYNGEERAKGNILERFSAQQFPDLHSELNLSSLELGDSALYFCASSVDSGRASDTQYFGPGTRLTVL.

This clonotype was counted many times. This chain joins TRBV20-1 and TRBJ1-1; D is unresolved. Trimming took 2 bases from V and 4 from J, leaving 5 bases between them. This CDR3 is 11 amino acids long. In germline, CDR1 is DFQATT, CDR2 SNEGSKA (reference sequence). CDR3 residues: CSARWGTEAFF. CDR3 bases: TGCAGTGCTAGATGGGGCACTGAAGCTTTCTTT.

This clonotype was recorded a few times. This chain connects TRBV5-1 to TRBJ2-1, with 7 bases that match TRBD2. This CDR3 region has 13 residues. The germline V gene encodes CDR1 SGHRS and CDR2 YFSETQ. V dropped 5 bases and J dropped 3; count of bases not matched to a gene: 2. The CDR3 sequence is CASRVAGYNEQFF. CDR3 bases: TGCGCCAGCAGGGTAGCGGGCTACAATGAGCAGTTCTTC.

This clonotype was seen only a few times. This chain links TRBV11-2 with TRBJ2-3; weak D call: TRBD1 (6 bases). The CDR3 spans 15 residues. The germline V gene has CDR1 SGHAT and CDR2 FQNNGV. V gave up 5 bases and J gave up 4 bases, with 16 bases separating them. The CDR3 coding sequence is TGTGCCAGCAGCCCATCAGGGGTGAGGGCAGATACGCAGTATTTT. It is translated as CASSPSGVRADTQYF.

A few counts support this clonotype. The chain employs TRBV6-2 or TRBV6-3 and TRBJ2-7; D is perhaps TRBD2 (5 bases). From germline, CDR1 is MNHEY and CDR2 SVGEGT. Trimming removed 9 bases at V and 0 bases at J, with 12 bases between. The CDR3 is 13 amino acids. The CDR3 DNA reads TGTGCCAGTGAGGGAGCGATCTCCTACGAGCAGTACTTC. It specifies CASEGAISYEQYF.

This clonotype was seen ten or more times. V is TRBV6-5 and J is TRBJ2-1, with 8 bases identical to TRBD2. The CDR3 totals 17 residues. Germline values: CDR1 MNHEY, CDR2 SVGAGI. J gave up 6 bases and V 4 bases, and 14 bases lay outside the gene matches. The CDR3 coding sequence is TGTGCCAGCAGTTCGCTTGTGAGCCTAGCGGGCAGCAATGAGCAGTTCTTC. Encoded protein: CASSSLVSLAGSNEQFF.

To note about this clonotype: This may stem from a read error, because a much larger clone lies one nucleotide away. The chain combines TRBV12-3 or TRBV12-4 with TRBJ1-5; 8 positions match TRBD1. The CDR3 extends over 15 amino acids. With V trimmed by 6 bases and J by 2 bases, 6 bases remained unmatched. The CDR3 protein is CASRRQGKGNQPQHF. The CDR3 region has the DNA TGTGCCAGCAGACGACAGGGGAAAGGCAATCAGCCCCAGCATTTT.

This clonotype was picked up many times. This sequence joins TRBV6-5 and TRBJ1-1, with D hard to call. Trimming pared 8 bases from V and 4 bases from J, leaving 17 bases between. Germline lookup yields CDR1 MNHEY and CDR2 SVGAGI. The CDR3 extends over 14 amino acids. CDR3 DNA: TGTGCCAGCCTCGGCGGAGAGGCTGTCACTGAAGCTTTCTTT. Amino acid sequence: CASLGGEAVTEAFF.

In its sample, this clonotype was seen a few times. The chain combines TRBV12-3 or TRBV12-4 with TRBJ1-1; D remains ambiguous. V lost 7 bases and J 2 bases, leaving 11 bases between the germline ends. This CDR3 comprises 13 residues. In DNA form, the CDR3 reads TGTGCCAGCATAAAGGGAGTCAACACTGAAGCTTTCTTT. Residues: CASIKGVNTEAFF.

The chain employs TRBV5-1 and TRBJ2-2; 13 nucleotides agree with TRBD2. Per the germline V gene, CDR1 is SGHRS and CDR2 is YFSETQ. V was pared by 6 bases and J by 7 bases, with 15 bases of the junction left unmatched. CDR3 length: 18 amino acids. CDR3 coding DNA: TGCGCCAGCAAGCCGGGACAAGGACTAGCGGGAGCGGTCGGGGAGCTGTTTTTT. This encodes CASKPGQGLAGAVGELFF.

The genes are TRBV27 and TRBJ1-4; TRBD1 aligns across 8 bases. In germline, CDR1 is MNHEY, CDR2 SMNVEV (reference sequence). V was pared by 6 bases and J by 6 bases, with 6 bases of the junction left unmatched. This CDR3 spans 14 amino acids. Written as DNA, the CDR3 is TGTGCCAGCAGACCGGACAGGGATGATGAAAAACTGTTTTTT. Its protein is CASRPDRDDEKLFF.